The present entry profiles one T cell receptor beta chain with its context. The antigen remains undetermined. Per germline, CDR1 SGHRS and CDR2 YFSETQ. Germline trimming cut 0 bases from V and 2 bases from J; bases unmatched to any gene: 9. This CDR3 spans 17 amino acids. The record originates from a study of cytomegalovirus exposure and HLA in healthy donors. The study's findings and limits: Looking again later, the authors saw that most CMV-associated TCR beta chains seemed HLA-restricted.

The study ran its PCR with 60 Vbeta and 13 Jbeta primers. TCRdb's table, derived via immunoSEQ multiplex PCR, lists solely in-frame clones and lacks some. The sample records around 100,000 clones, just over 65% being singletons. The chain has TRBV5-1 and TRBJ2-3, with 7 bases fitting TRBD1. The receptor was derived from a man aged 30 to 39 in good health and CMV-seronegative. The material sequenced was PBMCs. The CDR3 sequence: CASSLADRDIPTDTQYF. CDR3 in DNA: TGCGCCAGCAGCTTGGCAGACAGGGATATCCCCACAGATACGCAGTATTTT. Combining the CDR3 with reference TRBV5-1 and TRBJ2-3 gives the whole variable domain KAGVTQTPRYLIKTRGQQVTLSCSPISGHRSVSWYQQTPGQGLQFLFEYFSETQRNKGNFPGRFSGRQFSNSRSEMNVSTLELGDSALYLCASSLADRDIPTDTQYFGPGTRLTVL.